This T cell receptor (beta chain) was obtained from a study of Tregs in tolerant kidney transplant recipients. Unstimulated Tregs (CD4+CD25+CD127-) and CD4+CD25- non-Tregs were sorted from PBMCs. The CDR3 is 15 residues long. The V gene's germline CDR1 is SGHNT and CDR2 YYREEE (reference sequence). V was pared by 3 bases and J by 8 bases, with 18 bases between. The data were produced by immunoSEQ multiplex PCR, yet TCRdb's version contains in-frame clones alone and is incomplete. The table has fewer than 150,000 clones, around 91% seen once. Sequenced input: CD4+ T cells from blood. The clonotype originates from a human donor in good health. The chain uses TRBV5-4 and TRBJ1-3, with D perhaps matching TRBD1 (6 bases). The CDR3 region is CASSYPGQRQDTIYF. CDR3 coding DNA: TGTGCCAGCAGCTATCCGGGACAAAGGCAAGACACCATATATTTT.